This entry lists 30 T cell receptor beta chains sequenced from one sample in a study of blood T cell repertoires in COVID-19. The repertoire was sequenced with immunoSEQ multiplex PCR; TCRdb's copy has only in-frame clones and lacks some. Of around 160,000 clones in the sample, around 80% were seen once. The sample consisted of PBMCs or T cells enriched from blood (not recorded which). The receptors were gathered from a woman between 55 and 75 years old who had recovered from COVID-19.

The rearrangement links TRBV5-1 to TRBJ2-5, with 9 bases identical to TRBD1. Germline values: CDR1 SGHRS, CDR2 YFSETQ. Losses at the gene ends were 0 bases for V and 5 bases for J; bases not matched to a gene: 5. The CDR3 contains 15 residues. This CDR3 reads CASSLGTGASETQYF. The CDR3 nucleotides are TGCGCCAGCAGCTTGGGGACAGGGGCGTCGGAGACCCAGTACTTC.

The rearrangement joins TRBV11-2 to TRBJ2-5; D is possibly TRBD1 (6 bases). Germline V gene lookup returns CDR1 SGHAT and CDR2 FQNNGV. The V end was cut by 4 bases, the J end by 4 bases, with 13 bases between. This CDR3 contains 14 residues. CDR3 in amino acids: CASSSNRARETQYF. The CDR3 nucleotides read TGTGCCAGCAGCTCGAACAGGGCGCGAGAGACCCAGTACTTC. Variable domain in full (rest from reference TRBV11-2 and TRBJ2-5): EAGVAQSPRYKIIEKRQSVAFWCNPISGHATLYWYQQILGQGPKLLIQFQNNGVVDDSQLPKDRFSAERLKGVDSTLKIQPAKLEDSAVYLCASSSNRARETQYFGPGTRLLVL.

The gene calls are TRBV12-3 or TRBV12-4 and TRBJ1-5, with a weak D call TRBD1 (5 bases). The ends were cut back, 2 bases at V and 6 bases at J, with 8 bases in the middle. The CDR3 is 13 residues long. In nucleotides, the CDR3 is TGTGCCAGCAGTTTAATGGGGCGTCAGCCCCAGCATTTT. The encoded protein is CASSLMGRQPQHF.

The rearrangement uses TRBV7-3 and TRBJ2-2; TRBD2 matches 8 bases. CDR3 length equals 14 residues. J gave up 1 base and V 8 bases, and 3 bases lay outside the gene matches. The V gene's germline CDR1 is SGHTA and CDR2 FQGTGA. CDR3: CASAGGLNTGELFF. Here the CDR3 DNA reads TGTGCCAGCGCGGGGGGCTTGAACACCGGGGAGCTGTTTTTT.

The gene calls are TRBV5-6 and TRBJ2-1, with D unclear. CDR1 is SGHDT, CDR2 YYEEEE, per germline. Trimming took off 4 bases at V and 6 bases at J, with 11 bases between the two ends. The CDR3 spans 13 residues. This chain's CDR3 is CASSQTGGNEQFF. In DNA form, the CDR3 reads TGTGCCAGCAGCCAGACGGGTGGCAATGAGCAGTTCTTC.

This chain uses TRBV18 with TRBJ2-3, with D possibly matching TRBD2 (6 bases). The CDR3 sequence is 16 residues long. The ends were cut back, 2 bases at V and 0 bases at J, with 12 bases in the middle. Germline CDR1 and CDR2: KGHSH and LQKENI. The CDR3 loop reads CASSPARGTSTDTQYF. The DNA for the CDR3 is TGTGCCAGCTCACCAGCTCGAGGGACTAGCACAGATACGCAGTATTTT.

This chain uses TRBV6-5 with TRBJ2-1; a weak D match, TRBD2 (6 bases). Trimming pared 4 bases from V and 0 bases from J, leaving 10 bases between. The CDR3 runs to 15 residues. The germline V gene encodes CDR1 MNHEY and CDR2 SVGAGI. The CDR3 loop reads CASSLLGGSYNEQFF. The CDR3 region has the DNA TGTGCCAGCAGTTTGCTCGGGGGCTCCTACAATGAGCAGTTCTTC.

This chain connects TRBV9 to TRBJ2-1; 8 bases line up with TRBD1. J lost 3 bases, V lost 3 bases, and 5 bases had no gene match. The germline V gene encodes CDR1 SGDLS and CDR2 YYNGEE. The CDR3 contains 15 residues. CDR3 in amino acids: CASSEQGVGYNEQFF. Here the CDR3 DNA reads TGTGCCAGCAGCGAACAGGGGGTCGGCTACAATGAGCAGTTCTTC.

V usage is TRBV20-1 and J usage is TRBJ2-7; D is unclear. Germline CDR1 DFQATT, CDR2 SNEGSKA (reference sequence). This CDR3 has 10 amino acids. The V end lost 6 bases, the J end lost 5 bases, and 8 bases lay between the germline ends. For the CDR3, the DNA is TGCAGTGCGATGACTGACGAGCAGTACTTC. Its translation is CSAMTDEQYF.

The chain recombines TRBV4-2 with TRBJ2-7; a weak D match, TRBD1 (5 bases). Germline CDR1 and CDR2: LGHNA and YNFKEQ. CDR3 length equals 13 residues. V dropped 1 base and J dropped 6 bases, with 10 bases sitting between them. The CDR3 sequence: CASSQGEGVEQYF. CDR3 in DNA: TGTGCCAGCAGCCAAGGTGAAGGGGTCGAGCAGTACTTC.

The genes are TRBV6-5 and TRBJ2-7, with D maybe TRBD1 (6 bases). This CDR3 is 16 amino acids long. Trimming left V 4 bases short and J 3 bases short, with 19 bases between. Germline CDR1 and CDR2: MNHEY and SVGAGI. The CDR3 reads CASSFAPDTGRYEQYF. The CDR3 DNA reads TGTGCCAGCAGTTTCGCCCCTGACACAGGGCGCTACGAGCAGTACTTC.

This chain uses TRBV5-1 with TRBJ2-7, with a tentative D call TRBD2 (5 bases). V lost 6 bases to trimming and J lost 2 bases, with 15 bases between them. The CDR3 covers 14 residues. Per the germline V gene, CDR1 is SGHRS and CDR2 is YFSETQ. CDR3 in DNA: TGCGCCAGCACCTCTCTCCCGGGGACCTACGAGCAGTACTTC. Translation: CASTSLPGTYEQYF.

The CDR3 is CASRKRDSYNSPLHF. The CDR3 bases are TGTGCCAGCAGAAAACGGGACAGTTATAATTCACCCCTCCACTTT. The chain uses TRBV27 and TRBJ1-6, with TRBD1 matching 7 bases. This CDR3 contains 15 residues. Germline V CDR1 and CDR2: MNHEY, SMNVEV (reference sequence). V shed 6 bases and J 4 bases; nucleotides not matched to a gene: 6.

The rearrangement joins TRBV6-5 to TRBJ2-7; 7 nucleotides line up with TRBD1. The CDR3 totals 14 residues. Germline CDR1 is MNHEY and CDR2 is SVGAGI. V gave up 0 bases and J gave up 2 bases; unmatched junction bases: 1. The CDR3 bases are TGTGCCAGCAGTTACTCGACAGGGACCTACGAGCAGTACTTC. Translating gives CASSYSTGTYEQYF.

V is TRBV7-9 and J is TRBJ1-1, with 10 bases lining up with TRBD1. CDR1 is SEHNR, CDR2 FQNEAQ, per germline (reference sequence). Unmatched junction bases numbered 0, after V lost 4 bases and J lost 1 base. The CDR3 extends over 14 amino acids. The CDR3 spells CASSWTGGNTEAFF. CDR3 DNA: TGTGCCAGCAGCTGGACAGGGGGGAACACTGAAGCTTTCTTT.

This rearrangement joins TRBV28 to TRBJ2-7; 13 bases fit TRBD2. V trimming: 4 bases; J trimming: 0 bases; junction bases outside the gene matches: 6. Germline V lookup: CDR1 MDHEN, CDR2 SYDVKM. The CDR3 sequence is 17 residues long. This CDR3 reads CASSSQLAGGFSYEQYF. The CDR3, as DNA: TGTGCCAGCAGTTCACAACTAGCGGGGGGGTTCTCCTACGAGCAGTACTTC. Full variable domain (outside the CDR3, taken from reference TRBV28 and TRBJ2-7): DVKVTQSSRYLVKRTGEKVFLECVQDMDHENMFWYRQDPGLGLRLIYFSYDVKMKEKGDIPEGYSVSREKKERFSLILESASTNQTSMYLCASSSQLAGGFSYEQYFGPGTRLTVT.

This clone was recorded once. This chain connects TRBV4-1 to TRBJ2-3; 10 bases are shared with TRBD2. Germline lookup yields CDR1 MGHRA and CDR2 YSYEKL. This CDR3 has 17 amino acids. Trimming took 4 bases from V and 2 from J; bases not matched to a gene: 9. The CDR3 sequence is CASSPSVLAGSTDTQYF. The CDR3 nucleotides are TGCGCCAGCAGCCCCTCCGTACTAGCGGGGTCCACAGATACGCAGTATTTT.

The genes are TRBV5-5 and TRBJ2-3, with 14 bases lining up with TRBD2. V gave up 1 base and J gave up 4 bases; unmatched junction bases: 5. Germline CDR1 and CDR2: SGHKS and YYEKEE (reference sequence). This CDR3 has 17 residues. In nucleotides, the CDR3 is TGTGCCAGCAGCTTGCAGGGACTAGCGGGGGTGGCAGATACGCAGTATTTT. Translated, it gives CASSLQGLAGVADTQYF.

This clone has just a few counts. This chain links TRBV20-1 with TRBJ2-7, with 10 bases fitting TRBD1. The CDR3 covers 14 residues. J lost 2 bases, V lost 3 bases, and 4 bases had no gene match. Germline V gene sequence: CDR1 DFQATT, CDR2 SNEGSKA (reference sequence). This chain's CDR3 is CSASYGQGAYEQYF. The CDR3 nucleotides read TGCAGTGCTAGTTACGGACAGGGGGCCTACGAGCAGTACTTC.

The rearrangement uses TRBV29-1 and TRBJ1-2; 7 bases are a match to TRBD1. V shed 5 bases, J shed 10 bases, and the junction held 7 bases outside the gene matches. The CDR3 has 11 residues. Germline V CDR1 and CDR2: SQVTM, ANQGSEA. The CDR3 DNA reads TGCAGCGTTCGGGACAGTTATTACTACACCTTC. Translation gives CSVRDSYYYTF.

The table lists this clone with a count of one. The chain has TRBV20-1 and TRBJ2-7; possible D gene TRBD2, 6 bases. CDR3 size: 11 residues. Germline CDR1 is DFQATT and CDR2 is SNEGSKA (reference sequence). Trimming removed 4 bases from V and 4 bases from J, with 8 bases in between. The CDR3 DNA follows: TGCAGTGCTATCCGGGGGTACGAGCAGTACTTC. Translation gives CSAIRGYEQYF.

Details on this clone: The same CDR3 also results from other DNA sequences found in this sample. The chain employs TRBV5-1 and TRBJ2-1, with 8 bases that match TRBD1. The CDR3 runs to 15 residues. The J segment lost 2 bases and the V segment lost 4 bases, leaving 5 bases of the junction unmatched. The V gene's germline CDR1 is SGHRS and CDR2 YFSETQ. CDR3 protein: CASSPGQGTYNEQFF. In DNA, the CDR3 is TGCGCCAGCAGCCCCGGACAGGGAACCTACAATGAGCAGTTCTTC.

This clone appeared a few times. J is TRBJ1-4 and V is TRBV10-2; the match to TRBD1 covers 7 bases. The CDR3 is 13 residues long. Germline V gene sequence: CDR1 WSHSY, CDR2 SAAADI. After removal of 2 bases from V and 7 bases from J, the junction contained 1 base not matched to a gene. The CDR3 sequence: CASSERQGEKLFF. DNA for the CDR3: TGCGCCAGCAGTGAGCGACAGGGTGAAAAACTGTTTTTT.

The chain carries TRBV19 and TRBJ2-1; D is perhaps TRBD1 (8 bases). CDR3 length: 15 amino acids. Germline assignment: CDR1 LNHDA and CDR2 SQIVND (reference sequence). V lost 3 bases and J lost 9, with 18 bases in between. The DNA of the CDR3 is TGTGCCAGTAGTATCATGGCTAGCGGACAGGGTGAGCAGTTCTTC. It encodes CASSIMASGQGEQFF.

The rearrangement links TRBV7-8 to TRBJ1-4; no definite D call. Trimming left V 3 bases short and J 7 bases short, with 9 bases between. Germline lookup yields CDR1 SGHVS and CDR2 FQNEAQ. The CDR3 loop spans 13 amino acids. In DNA form, the CDR3 reads TGTGCCAGCAGCTTTGCGGGTGGTGAAAAACTGTTTTTT. Translating it yields CASSFAGGEKLFF.

The chain employs TRBV25-1 and TRBJ1-2, with D perhaps TRBD1 (5 bases). Trimming pared 4 bases from V and 8 bases from J, leaving 20 bases between. The CDR3 has 15 amino acids. Germline V gene sequence: CDR1 MGHDK, CDR2 SYGVNS. The CDR3 sequence: CASSGTLLATRGYTF. The CDR3 bases are TGTGCCAGCAGTGGGACACTCCTGGCGACTAGGGGCTACACCTTC.

This clone appeared a single time. V usage is TRBV12-3 or TRBV12-4 and J usage is TRBJ1-2; TRBD1 aligns across 8 bases. V gave up 6 bases and J gave up 4 bases; unmatched junction bases: 4. This CDR3 contains 13 residues. The CDR3 DNA reads as TGTGCCAGCAGGCTAGGACAGGGCTATGGCTACACCTTC. It specifies CASRLGQGYGYTF.

This rearrangement joins TRBV30 to TRBJ1-5, with D unclear. The V end lost 0 bases, the J end lost 4 bases, and 13 bases lay between the germline ends. CDR3 length equals 15 residues. Germline loops: CDR1 GTSNPN, CDR2 SVGIG (reference sequence). CDR3 bases: TGTGCCTGGAGTGTAATGACCGACTCGAATCAGCCCCAGCATTTT. The encoded protein is CAWSVMTDSNQPQHF.

The genes are TRBV15 and TRBJ2-7; D perhaps matches TRBD1 (5 bases). This CDR3 contains 13 residues. The germline V and J ends were trimmed by 5 bases and 2 bases, with 10 bases remaining between them. Germline lookup yields CDR1 LNHNV and CDR2 YYDKDF (reference sequence). CDR3 bases: TGTGCCACCAGCGGACACTTGACCTACGAGCAGTACTTC. Translating gives CATSGHLTYEQYF.

V usage is TRBV14 and J usage is TRBJ1-2; TRBD1 might be the D (6 bases). This CDR3 is 18 amino acids long. Trimming took off 4 bases at V and 2 bases at J, with 23 bases between the two ends. Germline V gene sequence: CDR1 SGHDN, CDR2 FVKESK. DNA of the CDR3: TGTGCCAGCAGCCCGTTTGTTTTTTTGGGACACCTAAACTATGGCTACACCTTC. It codes for CASSPFVFLGHLNYGYTF.